The clone carrying this T cell receptor (beta chain) was counted a single time. The antigen is unknown. The sample comes from a study of OX40 agonist ivuxolimab in advanced cancers. Overall study: Patients with hepatocellular carcinoma, melanoma, renal cell or head and neck cancer made up the dose-escalation patients. Aged roughly 23 to 79 with a mean of approximately 60 years, they were approximately 80% male. Study-level findings and limits: The study found that CD8+ T cells averaged more expanded clones than CD4+.

CDR3 length: 13 amino acids. Germline V gene data show CDR1 as LNHDA and CDR2 as SQIVND (reference sequence). The germline V and J ends were trimmed by 7 bases and 5 bases, with 11 bases remaining between them. Data came from immunoSEQ multiplex PCR; TCRdb stores just in-frame clones and leaves some out. The repertoire consists of approximately 94,000 clones, with approximately 90% occurring once and the leading ten covering about 0.15%. Autoimmune disease history or systemic immunosuppression was exclusionary. The specimen was CD4+ or CD8+ T cells sorted from blood, collected in a trial of the OX40 agonist ivuxolimab. The V and J genes are TRBV19 and TRBJ2-2, with D unclear. This receptor was obtained from an adult with an advanced solid tumor such as melanoma, head and neck, liver or kidney cancer. The CDR3 here is CASTSRPTGELFF. The CDR3, as DNA: TGTGCCAGTACTTCAAGACCTACCGGGGAGCTGTTTTTT. The whole variable domain, remainder taken from reference TRBV19 and TRBJ2-2, is DGGITQSPKYLFRKEGQNVTLSCEQNLNHDAMYWYRQDPGQGLRLIYYSQIVNDFQKGDIAEGYSVSREKKESFPLTVTSAQKNPTAFYLCASTSRPTGELFFGEGSRLTVL.